Listed below are T cell receptor beta chains from one sample, sequenced in a study of shared clonotypes between healthy human individuals. Assay used: immunoSEQ multiplex PCR; TCRdb lists only in-frame clones, some missing. Found here are around 690,000 clones, about nine tenths of them singletons; the top ten hold more than 30%. The material sequenced was memory CD8+ T cells from PBMCs. These receptor sequences come from a man between 18 and 35 years old in good health. Some clones in this sample may be carry-over from other donors' samples. CDR3s include the opening cysteine and the closing phenylalanine or tryptophan. Each record gives: clone size, V gene, J gene, D gene, CDR3 DNA, CDR3 protein. A D gene is named only where the DNA matches it firmly. Size tells how often a clone was seen (once, few, many) or the class of an expanded clone, and some rows leave it out.

size: .; V: TRBV28; J: TRBJ1-3; D: .; DNA: TGTGCCAGCAGCAAGGGAAACACCATATATTTT; CDR3: CASSKGNTIYF
size: .; V: TRBV13; J: TRBJ2-1; D: .; DNA: TGTGCCAGCAGCTTTGGGGGAACCTACAATGAGCAGTTCTTC; CDR3: CASSFGGTYNEQFF
size: .; V: TRBV7-2; J: TRBJ1-1; D: TRBD1; DNA: TGTGCCAGCAGCTTAATCGGGACTATAACAGGGGACACTGAAGCTTTCTTT; CDR3: CASSLIGTITGDTEAFF
size: .; V: TRBV27; J: TRBJ2-1; D: TRBD2; DNA: TGTGCCACCGCGGGGGAATGGTACAATGAGCAGTTCTTC; CDR3: CATAGEWYNEQFF
size: .; V: TRBV10-3; J: TRBJ2-1; D: .; DNA: TGTGCCATCAGTGCGATCGAGCGGGTAGAATACAATGAGCAGTTCTTC; CDR3: CAISAIERVEYNEQFF
size: .; V: TRBV9; J: TRBJ1-2; D: .; DNA: TGTGCCAGCAGCCCGACGGGTTATGGCTACACCTTC; CDR3: CASSPTGYGYTF
size: .; V: TRBV4-3; J: TRBJ2-3; D: .; DNA: TGCGCCAGCAGCCAAGAAGGGGGGCGAGATACGCAGTATTTT; CDR3: CASSQEGGRDTQYF
size: .; V: TRBV10-3; J: TRBJ2-7; D: TRBD1; DNA: TGTGCCATCAGTGAGCCACAGGGGGCGATCTACGAGCAGTACTTC; CDR3: CAISEPQGAIYEQYF
size: .; V: TRBV11-3; J: TRBJ2-7; D: .; DNA: TGTGCCAGCAGCTTATCTGGTGAGCAGTACTTC; CDR3: CASSLSGEQYF
size: .; V: TRBV7-9; J: TRBJ2-7; D: .; DNA: TGTGCCAGCAGCTCCGGAGAGCAGGGCCGAGAGCAGTACTTC; CDR3: CASSSGEQGREQYF
size: .; V: TRBV29-1; J: TRBJ2-1; D: TRBD2; DNA: TGCAGCGTTGAACCACTAGCGCTCAGCTACAATGAGCAGTTCTTC; CDR3: CSVEPLALSYNEQFF
size: .; V: TRBV9; J: TRBJ2-3; D: .; DNA: TGTGCCAGCGCCCGGGGCGGGACCACAGATACGCAGTATTTT; CDR3: CASARGGTTDTQYF
size: .; V: TRBV13; J: TRBJ1-1; D: .; DNA: TGTGCCAGCAGTCCCGTGAGGGATTGGGTTGAAGCTTTCTTT; CDR3: CASSPVRDWVEAFF
size: once; V: TRBV28; J: TRBJ2-3; D: TRBD2; DNA: TGTGCCAGCAGTTTATACCCGACTAGCGAGAGCACAGATACGCAGTATTTT; CDR3: CASSLYPTSESTDTQYF
size: .; V: TRBV7-3; J: TRBJ2-1; D: TRBD2; DNA: TGTGCCAGCAGCTTATTCGGGAGGTACTACAATGAGCAGTTCTTC; CDR3: CASSLFGRYYNEQFF
size: .; V: TRBV19; J: TRBJ1-1; D: .; DNA: TGTGCCAGTAGTATCGGGGGGCCAAGGGGCACTGAAGCTTTCTTT; CDR3: CASSIGGPRGTEAFF
size: .; V: TRBV14; J: TRBJ2-1; D: .; DNA: TGTGCCAGCAGCCCCGTCTTGTACAATGAGCAGTTCTTC; CDR3: CASSPVLYNEQFF
size: few; V: TRBV5-1; J: TRBJ1-1; D: TRBD1; DNA: TGCGCCAGCAGCGGGGACAGGAACACTGAAGCTTTCTTT; CDR3: CASSGDRNTEAFF
size: .; V: TRBV27; J: TRBJ1-2; D: TRBD1; DNA: TGTGCCAGCAGTACCCGAACAGGGGGCGGCTATGGCTACACCTTC; CDR3: CASSTRTGGGYGYTF
size: .; V: TRBV16; J: TRBJ1-4; D: .; DNA: TGTGCCAGCAGCCAAGCGGGGGTTACAACTAATGAAAAACTGTTTTTT; CDR3: CASSQAGVTTNEKLFF
size: .; V: TRBV28; J: TRBJ2-1; D: .; DNA: TGTGCCAGCAGGGGGGTTGAGAGGTCATACAATGAGCAGTTCTTC; CDR3: CASRGVERSYNEQFF
size: .; V: TRBV4-1; J: TRBJ2-1; D: TRBD2; DNA: TGCGCCAGCAGCCAAGCCGGACTAGCGTCCTACAATGAGCAGTTCTTC; CDR3: CASSQAGLASYNEQFF
size: .; V: TRBV27; J: TRBJ2-1; D: .; DNA: TGTGCCAGCAGCCGGGGGTGGGCCAATGAGCAGTTCTTC; CDR3: CASSRGWANEQFF
size: once; V: TRBV29-1; J: TRBJ2-7; D: TRBD1; DNA: TGCAGCGCGGGGGGCGTGGACAGGGGAACCTACGAGCAGTACTTC; CDR3: CSAGGVDRGTYEQYF
size: few; V: TRBV25-1; J: TRBJ1-1; D: .; DNA: TGTGCCAGCAGTTACCCAGGGAGGGACACTGAAGCTTTCTTT; CDR3: CASSYPGRDTEAFF
size: once; V: TRBV29-1; J: TRBJ1-2; D: .; DNA: TGCAGCGTTGAAGCCACAGGGTTAGCTAACTATGGCTACACCTTC; CDR3: CSVEATGLANYGYTF
size: .; V: TRBV29-1; J: TRBJ2-1; D: TRBD2; DNA: TGCAGCGTCCGACTAGCGGGGGAGAATGAGCAGTTCTTC; CDR3: CSVRLAGENEQFF
size: .; V: TRBV9; J: TRBJ2-7; D: .; DNA: TGTGCCAGCAGCGTAGAGGGGCTCCCCTTTCAGTACCCGCAGTACTTC; CDR3: CASSVEGLPFQYPQYF
size: .; V: TRBV27; J: TRBJ1-5; D: TRBD1; DNA: TGTGCCAGCAGAGCAAATCTCGACAGGGGGACTAATCAGCCCCAGCATTTT; CDR3: CASRANLDRGTNQPQHF
size: .; V: TRBV4-2; J: TRBJ2-7; D: TRBD2; DNA: TGTGCCAGCAGCCCTGGGCTAGCGGGCGACCGACCCTACGAGCAGTACTTC; CDR3: CASSPGLAGDRPYEQYF
size: .; V: TRBV9; J: TRBJ2-7; D: TRBD2; DNA: TGTGCCAGCAGCGTATCTGTGCTAGCGGGAGACTACGAGCAGTACTTC; CDR3: CASSVSVLAGDYEQYF
size: .; V: TRBV9; J: TRBJ2-7; D: TRBD1; DNA: TGTGCCAGCAGCGCGCCACAGGGGGTGTCGTCCTACGAGCAGTACTTC; CDR3: CASSAPQGVSSYEQYF
size: .; V: TRBV5-1; J: TRBJ2-2; D: .; DNA: TGCGCCAGCAGCCCACCCCTTAACCACGGGACCGGGGAGCTGTTTTTT; CDR3: CASSPPLNHGTGELFF
size: .; V: TRBV6-6; J: TRBJ2-2; D: .; DNA: TGTGCCAGCACCGCTTCCGGGGAGCTGTTTTTT; CDR3: CASTASGELFF
size: .; V: TRBV9; J: TRBJ1-2; D: .; DNA: TGTGCCAGCAGCCCCCAGGGTGGTGGCTACACCTTC; CDR3: CASSPQGGGYTF